These 13 T cell receptor beta chains originate from one sample sequenced in a study of blood T cell repertoires in COVID-19. Sequencing was performed with immunoSEQ multiplex PCR; in TCRdb, only in-frame clones are kept and a portion is missing. The sample lists 160,000 or so clones, around 84% seen once, with 4.5% to 7.5% in the top ten. Sequencing used PBMCs or T cells enriched from blood (not recorded which). The receptors stem from a man aged 35 to 55 who had recovered from COVID-19.

The table lists this clone with a few counts. The chain employs TRBV6-5 and TRBJ1-5; 8 bases align to TRBD1. Germline lookup yields CDR1 MNHEY and CDR2 SVGAGI. CDR3 size: 14 residues. V lost 6 bases and J lost 8; bases outside the gene matches: 9. CDR3 residues: CASSTSGGGKPQHF. The CDR3 DNA sequence: TGTGCCAGCAGCACCTCAGGGGGCGGCAAGCCCCAGCATTTT.

The V gene is TRBV5-1, the J gene TRBJ1-2, with 9 bases fitting TRBD1. The ends lost 4 bases at V and 8 bases at J; junction bases unmatched: 3. Per germline, CDR1 SGHRS and CDR2 YFSETQ. The CDR3 has 12 residues. CDR3 protein: CASSRDRDGYTF. The CDR3 bases are TGCGCCAGCAGCCGGGACAGGGACGGCTACACCTTC.

The chain carries TRBV7-8 and TRBJ1-1; D is uncertain. The CDR3 length is 13 residues. V lost 1 base and J lost 7, with 10 bases in between. Germline loops: CDR1 SGHVS, CDR2 FQNEAQ. The CDR3 loop reads CASSLGGPVEAFF. CDR3 in DNA: TGTGCCAGCAGCTTAGGAGGTCCGGTTGAAGCTTTCTTT.

The gene calls are TRBV11-2 and TRBJ1-1; D perhaps matches TRBD1 (6 bases). V lost 5 bases and J lost 7, with 11 bases in between. Per the germline V gene, CDR1 is SGHAT and CDR2 is FQNNGV. The CDR3 is made up of 12 amino acids. CDR3 region: CASSPQGLEAFF. As DNA, the CDR3 is TGTGCCAGCAGCCCCCAGGGGCTTGAAGCTTTCTTT.

The V gene is TRBV9, the J gene TRBJ1-4; D remains ambiguous. The V and J ends lost 4 bases and 7 bases respectively, with 17 bases between them. This CDR3 region has 15 residues. Germline V gene data show CDR1 as SGDLS and CDR2 as YYNGEE. CDR3 bases: TGTGCCAGCAGCCCATATAGAGGTGGAGGTGAAAAACTGTTTTTT. Protein: CASSPYRGGGEKLFF.

The chain couples TRBV12-3 or TRBV12-4 to TRBJ1-4; D is undetermined. The CDR3 consists of 13 residues. V lost 3 bases and J lost 12, with 14 bases in between. CDR3 region: CASSLQEVGELFF. CDR3 sequence (DNA): TGTGCCAGCAGTTTGCAGGAGGTCGGGGAACTGTTTTTT.

This clone was counted once. The genes are TRBV5-1 and TRBJ1-1, with D perhaps matching TRBD1 (6 bases). Per germline, CDR1 SGHRS and CDR2 YFSETQ. Trimming removed 0 bases from V and 5 bases from J, with 14 bases in between. CDR3 length: 15 amino acids. The CDR3 is CASSLEGGRGTEAFF. CDR3 in DNA: TGCGCCAGCAGCTTGGAGGGGGGGCGCGGAACTGAAGCTTTCTTT.

This clone appeared once. The chain recombines TRBV5-1 with TRBJ2-6, with a tentative D call TRBD2 (5 bases). The V gene's germline CDR1 is SGHRS and CDR2 YFSETQ. V dropped 0 bases and J dropped 4 bases, with 17 bases sitting between them. There are 18 residues in the CDR3. The CDR3 here is CASSLEASVGSGANVLTF. CDR3 bases: TGCGCCAGCAGCTTGGAAGCGTCCGTGGGGAGCGGGGCCAACGTCCTGACTTTC.

This chain joins TRBV18 and TRBJ1-1, with 7 positions matching TRBD1. The germline V gene has CDR1 KGHSH and CDR2 LQKENI. This CDR3 spans 15 amino acids. V was clipped by 2 bases and J by 5 bases; unmatched bases: 8. The CDR3 is CASSPEAGGRTEAFF. CDR3 nucleotides: TGTGCCAGCTCACCAGAGGCAGGGGGGCGGACTGAAGCTTTCTTT.

This chain uses TRBV30 with TRBJ1-3; 10 bases align to TRBD1. Trimming took 2 bases from V and 8 from J; bases not matched to a gene: 6. Germline CDR1 is GTSNPN and CDR2 is SVGIG (reference sequence). The CDR3 extends over 14 amino acids. In DNA, the CDR3 is TGTGCCTGGAGTCGTACTGGACAGGGGGACACCATATATTTT. Protein: CAWSRTGQGDTIYF.

The chain recombines TRBV5-1 with TRBJ2-7; 13 nucleotides match TRBD2. Looked up from germline, CDR1 is SGHRS and CDR2 is YFSETQ. J lost 5 bases, V lost 3 bases, and 5 bases had no gene match. The CDR3 totals 15 residues. The CDR3 DNA reads as TGCGCCAGCAGCTCCGCGGGGACTAGCGGGAACGAGCAGTACTTC. Translation gives CASSSAGTSGNEQYF.

V is TRBV24-1 and J is TRBJ2-5, with 10 nucleotides matching TRBD2. Germline V gene lookup returns CDR1 KGHDR and CDR2 SFDVKD. The CDR3 has 17 residues. After removal of 4 bases from V and 1 base from J, the junction contained 8 bases not matched to a gene. The CDR3 nucleotides are TGTGCCACCAGTGACAGCGGGGGGGCTAGAGTCCAAGAGACCCAGTACTTC. Encoded protein: CATSDSGGARVQETQYF.

The rearrangement links TRBV7-3 to TRBJ2-6, with D perhaps TRBD1 (5 bases). V lost 0 bases, J lost 0 bases, and 9 bases lay in between. Germline-derived CDR1 and CDR2 are SGHTA and FQGTGA. CDR3 length: 17 amino acids. The CDR3 spells CASSLTGVTSGANVLTF. The CDR3, as DNA: TGTGCCAGCAGCTTAACAGGGGTGACCTCTGGGGCCAACGTCCTGACTTTC.